This is a list of T cell receptor beta chains from one sample in a study of CD8 T cells in Susac syndrome. TCRdb recomputed calls from the immunoSEQ multiplex PCR reads with MiXCR, one row per CDR3 protein. The sample contains hundreds of thousands of distinct CDR3 sequences, about 94% of which appear only once. Sequenced input: CD4+ T cells from PBMCs. The receptors derive from a human donor with Susac syndrome. The CDR3 runs from the conserved cysteine through the conserved F or W. The D gene is left open where the match is weak. Clone size is given for some rows only: seen once, a few or many times, or a class if the clone is expanded.

TRBJ2-1 NA NA TRBV7-2 TGTGCCAGCAGCTTAGGGCCGAACAATGAGCAGTTCTTC CASSLGPNNEQFF
TRBJ1-2 NA NA TRBV3-1 TGTGCCAGCAGCCAAAGCAGGGAGGGGCATGGCTACACCTTC CASSQSREGHGYTF
TRBJ1-5 TRBD1 NA TRBV11-2 TGTGCCAGCAGCTTAGATGGGACAGATGGTCAGCCCCAGCATTTT CASSLDGTDGQPQHF
TRBJ1-1 TRBD1 NA TRBV5-6 TGTGCCAGCAGCGGGCTAGGACAGGAGACAATGAACACTGAAGCTTTCTTT CASSGLGQETMNTEAFF
TRBJ1-1 NA NA TRBV11-3 TGTGCCAGCAGCTTCAGGGCAGACACTGAAGCTTTCTTT CASSFRADTEAFF
TRBJ2-7 NA NA TRBV5-1 TGCGCCAGCAGCTTCCAGGGTGCCACCTACGAGCAGTACTTC CASSFQGATYEQYF
TRBJ2-5 TRBD1 NA TRBV7-3 TGTGCCAGCAGCCGGGACAGGGGACACCAAGAGACCCAGTACTTC CASSRDRGHQETQYF
TRBJ2-2 TRBD2 NA TRBV4-2 TGTGCCAGCAGCCTCGAGCGGGGGGGCAGCCCCGGGGAGCTGTTTTTT CASSLERGGSPGELFF
TRBJ1-5 NA NA TRBV19 TGTGCCAGTAGTCTGAGTCGAAATCAGCCCCAGCATTTT CASSLSRNQPQHF
TRBJ2-2 TRBD1 NA TRBV9 TGTGCCAGCAGCCGAGGGGGCGCAGGCACCGGGGAGCTGTTTTTT CASSRGGAGTGELFF
TRBJ2-5 NA NA TRBV5-1 TGCGCCAGCAGCTTGGGCGGGACCGAAGAGACCCAGTACTTC CASSLGGTEETQYF
TRBJ1-3 NA NA TRBV6-5 TGTGCCAGCACCATCAACGGGGTCGCAGGAAACACCATATATTTT CASTINGVAGNTIYF
TRBJ2-7 NA few TRBV10-3 TGTGCCATCAATAGCGCGGTCGGGAACGAGCAGTACTTC CAINSAVGNEQYF
TRBJ2-5 TRBD1 NA TRBV7-9 TGTGCCAGCAGCTTAGAGGACGTCCCAAACAGGGGCCAAGAGACCCAGTACTTC CASSLEDVPNRGQETQYF
TRBJ2-2 TRBD1 NA TRBV7-8 TGTGCCAGCAGCTCGAACCAAGGACAGGGAAGAGGGGAGCTGTTTTTT CASSSNQGQGRGELFF
TRBJ2-3 NA NA TRBV7-2 TGTGCCAGCAGCTTACTGGGGACAAGCACAGATACGCAGTATTTT CASSLLGTSTDTQYF
TRBJ2-5 NA NA TRBV10-2 TGCGCCAGCACTCTACTGGGCCGAGGGGAGACCCAGTACTTC CASTLLGRGETQYF
TRBJ1-1 NA NA TRBV5-4 TGTGCCATCCTTTCCGCGGGCAGAAACACTGAAGCTTTCTTT CAILSAGRNTEAFF
TRBJ1-2 TRBD1 NA TRBV20-1 TGCAGTGCTCCGGGACAGGCTGGCTACACCTTC CSAPGQAGYTF
TRBJ2-1 NA NA TRBV11-3 TGTGCCAGCAGCTTAGATATGAGCCATGAGCAGTTCTTC CASSLDMSHEQFF
TRBJ1-1 TRBD1 NA TRBV20-1 TGCAGTGCTAAGGGACAGGGGGCGACTGAAGCTTTCTTT CSAKGQGATEAFF
TRBJ1-1 NA NA TRBV30 TGTGCCTGGAGTGTACAGTTCACTGAAGCTTTCTTT CAWSVQFTEAFF
TRBJ1-5 NA NA TRBV28 TGTGCCAGCAGTTCCCCCGGCGGGGGCCTGCAGCCCCAGCATTTT CASSSPGGGLQPQHF
TRBJ2-7 TRBD2 NA TRBV29-1 TGCAGCGCCCGTGTGGGGACTAGCCTAGAGGACGAGCAGTACTTC CSARVGTSLEDEQYF
TRBJ2-3 NA NA TRBV5-4 TGTGCCAGCAGCTTGAATGGGGGCACAGATACGCAGTATTTT CASSLNGGTDTQYF
TRBJ2-3 TRBD2 NA TRBV24-1 TGTGCCACCGCACCCAGCGGGGGTCAGCAGTATTTT CATAPSGGQQYF